This TCR beta chain was identified during a study of T-cell reconstitution after alpha-beta-depleted transplantation in children. Unique molecular identifiers were used to barcode this TCRbeta library. One entry per CDR3 protein, called by TCRdb with MiXCR from the PCR reads. The sample lists around 400,000 distinct CDR3 sequences, 20% occurring once. In its sample, this clonotype was seen many times. This CDR3 spans 18 amino acids. V gave up 3 bases and J gave up 0 bases; unmatched junction bases: 8. Here the sequenced sample was PBMCs from the stem cell graft donor, taken from the stem cell graft. The chain combines TRBV12-3 or TRBV12-4 with TRBJ2-6; 7 positions agree with TRBD2. This clonotype was sampled from a human donor who donated a stem cell graft to a child with acute myeloid leukemia. The CDR3 spells CASSFGEGSDSGANVLTF. The DNA of the CDR3 is TGTGCCAGCAGTTTTGGGGAGGGGTCGGACTCTGGGGCCAACGTCCTGACTTTC.